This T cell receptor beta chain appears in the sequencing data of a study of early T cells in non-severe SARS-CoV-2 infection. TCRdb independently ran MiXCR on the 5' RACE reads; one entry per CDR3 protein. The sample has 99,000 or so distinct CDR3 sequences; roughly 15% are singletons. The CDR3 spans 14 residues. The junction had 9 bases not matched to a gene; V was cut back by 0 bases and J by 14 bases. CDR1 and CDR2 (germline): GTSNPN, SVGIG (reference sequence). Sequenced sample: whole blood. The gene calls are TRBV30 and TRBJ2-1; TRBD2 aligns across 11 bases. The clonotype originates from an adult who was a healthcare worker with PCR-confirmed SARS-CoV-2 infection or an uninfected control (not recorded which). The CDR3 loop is CAWSVNSLAGGEFF. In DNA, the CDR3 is TGTGCCTGGAGTGTGAACTCTCTAGCGGGAGGTGAGTTCTTC.